This TCR beta chain was found in a study of cytomegalovirus exposure and HLA in healthy donors. This CDR3 region has 13 residues. The germline CDR1 and CDR2 sequences are MGHDK and SYGVNS. The germline V and J ends were trimmed by 4 bases and 5 bases, with 11 bases remaining between them. Overall study results and limits: Reportedly, TCR beta sequences accurately predicted HLA-A and HLA-B alleles in most subjects.

It was healthy bone marrow donors who served as donors. For this clone: Its antigen remains unknown.

60 Vbeta and 13 Jbeta primers were used in PCR. The table came from immunoSEQ multiplex PCR; TCRdb's copy has only in-frame clones and leaves some out. The data hold 120,000 or so clones, with over 75% observed a single time. The V and J genes are TRBV25-1 and TRBJ1-2; the D is unclear. Material: PBMCs. This receptor was identified in a woman aged 18-29 years in good health and CMV-seronegative. CDR3 loop: CASSAHFNYGYTF. Here the CDR3 DNA reads TGTGCCAGCAGTGCCCACTTCAATTATGGCTACACCTTC.